This TCR beta chain was retrieved from a study of T-cell memory formation after mild COVID-19. Background on the study: The study found TCR clusters largely donor specific. Notes on the study in general: Contracting clones from day 15 to 85 had balanced CD4/CD8; later expanders favoured CD4+.

This clonotype was detected once. Its antigen is not known. The V gene's germline CDR1 is LGHNA and CDR2 YNFKEQ. The J segment lost 6 bases and the V segment lost 6 bases, leaving 2 bases of the junction unmatched. The CDR3 spans 13 residues. cDNA libraries for TCR alpha and TCR beta, carrying sample barcodes and UMIs, came from 5'RACE with constant-segment primers. TCRdb re-derived calls from the 5' RACE reads in MiXCR, one entry per CDR3 protein. Of approximately 100,000 distinct CDR3 sequences in the sample, 20% to 30% were seen once. The gene calls are TRBV4-2 and TRBJ2-2; 9 positions agree with TRBD1. The sequence was obtained from a man between 18 and 29 years old who had mild COVID-19 (a few samples of this study predate the infection). Cell type and time point are not known. The sequenced sample consisted of PBMCs or a T cell subset sorted from them (not recorded which). The CDR3, as DNA: TGTGCCAGCAGGGGACAGGGCTCCGGGGAGCTGTTTTTT. Translation gives CASRGQGSGELFF.